What follows describes a single TCR beta chain. Additional DNA sequences in this sample encode the identical CDR3. The data are from a study of shared clonotypes between healthy human individuals. Study details: In total, the donors were a couple of women and a few men aged 18 to 49.

The method was immunoSEQ multiplex PCR; TCRdb's version includes in-frame clones alone and lacks a portion of them. This sample has approximately 2,000,000 clones, with 80% to 95% found just once. Only CD45RO-negative cells positively selected for CCR7 counted as naive CD8 cells, so terminally differentiated effector memory CD45RA+ cells were excluded. Sequencing input: naive CD8+ T cells from PBMCs. The origin of this receptor is a young man in good health. Some clones in this sample may be carry-over from other donors' samples.

The CDR3 sequence: CASSVGPANTGELFF. The CDR3 DNA reads TGTGCCAGCAGCGTAGGGCCCGCGAACACCGGGGAGCTGTTTTTT. The rearrangement uses TRBV9 and TRBJ2-2, with no clear D. Trimming stripped 0 bases from V and 0 bases from J, with 6 bases between. The CDR3 runs 15 residues. The germline gives CDR1 SGDLS, CDR2 YYNGEE.